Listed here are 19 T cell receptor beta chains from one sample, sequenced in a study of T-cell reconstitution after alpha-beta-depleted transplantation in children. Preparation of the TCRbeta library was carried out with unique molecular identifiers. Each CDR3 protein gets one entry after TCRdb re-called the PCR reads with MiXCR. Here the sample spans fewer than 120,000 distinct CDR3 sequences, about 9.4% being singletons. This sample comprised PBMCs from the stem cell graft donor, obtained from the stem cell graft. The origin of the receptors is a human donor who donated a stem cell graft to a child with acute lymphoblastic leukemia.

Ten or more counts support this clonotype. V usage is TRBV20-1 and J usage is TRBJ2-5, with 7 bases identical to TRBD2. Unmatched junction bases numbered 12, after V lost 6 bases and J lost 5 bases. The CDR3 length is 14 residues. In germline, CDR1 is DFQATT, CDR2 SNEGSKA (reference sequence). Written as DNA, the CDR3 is TGCAGTGCACCCCCGGGAGGATCTTTGGAGACCCAGTACTTC. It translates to CSAPPGGSLETQYF.

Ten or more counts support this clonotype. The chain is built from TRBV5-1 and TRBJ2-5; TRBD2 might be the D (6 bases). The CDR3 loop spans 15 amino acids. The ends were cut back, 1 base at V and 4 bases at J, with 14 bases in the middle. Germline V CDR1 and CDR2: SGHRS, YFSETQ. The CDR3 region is CASSLMRGGTETQYF. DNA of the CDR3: TGCGCCAGCAGCTTGATGCGTGGGGGGACAGAGACCCAGTACTTC.

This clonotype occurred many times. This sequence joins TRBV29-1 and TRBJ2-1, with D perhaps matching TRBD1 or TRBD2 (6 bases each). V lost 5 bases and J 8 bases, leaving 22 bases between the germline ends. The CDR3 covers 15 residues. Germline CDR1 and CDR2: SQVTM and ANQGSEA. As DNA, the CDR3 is TGCAGCGTTTTACAGCGGAGGGGGTACACGGATGAGCAGTTCTTC. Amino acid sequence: CSVLQRRGYTDEQFF.

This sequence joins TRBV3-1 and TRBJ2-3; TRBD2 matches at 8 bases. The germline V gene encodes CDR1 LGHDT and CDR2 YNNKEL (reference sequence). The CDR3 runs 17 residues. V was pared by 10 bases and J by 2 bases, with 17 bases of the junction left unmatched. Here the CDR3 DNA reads TGTGCCACCTGCTTTTCCCCTAGCGGGCCGAACACAGATACGCAGTATTTT. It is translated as CATCFSPSGPNTDTQYF.

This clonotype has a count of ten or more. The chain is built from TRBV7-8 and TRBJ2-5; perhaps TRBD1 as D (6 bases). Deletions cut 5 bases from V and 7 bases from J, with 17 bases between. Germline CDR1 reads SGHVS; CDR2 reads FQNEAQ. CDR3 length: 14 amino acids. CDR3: CASSPEGTRATQYF. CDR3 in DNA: TGTGCCAGCAGCCCCGAGGGGACACGTGCGACCCAGTACTTC.

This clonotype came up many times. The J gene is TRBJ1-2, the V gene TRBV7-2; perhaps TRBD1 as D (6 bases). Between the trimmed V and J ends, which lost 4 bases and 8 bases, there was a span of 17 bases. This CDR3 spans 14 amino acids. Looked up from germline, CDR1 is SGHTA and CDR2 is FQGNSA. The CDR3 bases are TGTGCCAGCAGCTCCTGGGGGTCAGGGGACGGCTACACCTTC. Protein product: CASSSWGSGDGYTF. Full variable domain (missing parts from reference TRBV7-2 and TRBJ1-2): GAGVSQSPSNKVTEKGKDVELRCDPISGHTALYWYRQSLGQGLEFLIYFQGNSAPDKSGLPSDRFSAERTGGSVSTLTIQRTQQEDSAVYLCASSSWGSGDGYTFGSGTRLTVV.

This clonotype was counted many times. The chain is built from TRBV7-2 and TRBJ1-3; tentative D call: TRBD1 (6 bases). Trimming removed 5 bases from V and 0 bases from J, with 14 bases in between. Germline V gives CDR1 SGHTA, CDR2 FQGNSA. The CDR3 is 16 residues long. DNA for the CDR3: TGTGCCAGCAGCGGAGGGGGGACCTACTCTGGAAACACCATATATTTT. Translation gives CASSGGGTYSGNTIYF. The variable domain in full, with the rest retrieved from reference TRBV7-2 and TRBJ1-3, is GAGVSQSPSNKVTEKGKDVELRCDPISGHTALYWYRQSLGQGLEFLIYFQGNSAPDKSGLPSDRFSAERTGGSVSTLTIQRTQQEDSAVYLCASSGGGTYSGNTIYFGEGSWLTVV.

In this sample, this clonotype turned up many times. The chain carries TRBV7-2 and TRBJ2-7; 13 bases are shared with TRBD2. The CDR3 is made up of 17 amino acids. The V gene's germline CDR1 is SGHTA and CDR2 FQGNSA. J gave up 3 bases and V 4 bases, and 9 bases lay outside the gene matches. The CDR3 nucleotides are TGTGCCAGCAGCTCTTCCGGGACTAGCGGGATTTACTACGAGCAGTACTTC. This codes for CASSSSGTSGIYYEQYF.

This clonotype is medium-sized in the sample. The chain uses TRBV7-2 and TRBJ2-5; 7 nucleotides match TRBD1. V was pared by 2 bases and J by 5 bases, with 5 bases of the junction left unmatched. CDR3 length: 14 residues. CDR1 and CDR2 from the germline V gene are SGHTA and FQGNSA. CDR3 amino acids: CASSLLGGSETQYF. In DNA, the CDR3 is TGTGCCAGCAGCTTATTAGGGGGCTCGGAGACCCAGTACTTC. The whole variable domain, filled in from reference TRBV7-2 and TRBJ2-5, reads GAGVSQSPSNKVTEKGKDVELRCDPISGHTALYWYRQSLGQGLEFLIYFQGNSAPDKSGLPSDRFSAERTGGSVSTLTIQRTQQEDSAVYLCASSLLGGSETQYFGPGTRLLVL.

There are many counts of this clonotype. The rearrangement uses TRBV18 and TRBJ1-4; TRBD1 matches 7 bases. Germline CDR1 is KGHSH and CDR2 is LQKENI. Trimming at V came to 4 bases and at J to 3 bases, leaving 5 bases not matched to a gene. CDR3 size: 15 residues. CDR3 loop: CASSRRQGSNEKLFF. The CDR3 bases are TGTGCCAGCTCACGCCGACAGGGATCTAATGAAAAACTGTTTTTT.

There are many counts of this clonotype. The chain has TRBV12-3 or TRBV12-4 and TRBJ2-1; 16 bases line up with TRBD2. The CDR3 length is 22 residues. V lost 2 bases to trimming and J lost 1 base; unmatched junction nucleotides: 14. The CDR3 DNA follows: TGTGCCAGCAGTTTAAGGGAGACGGGACTAGCGGGAGGGGCAAGGTCCTACAATGAGCAGTTCTTC. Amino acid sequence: CASSLRETGLAGGARSYNEQFF.

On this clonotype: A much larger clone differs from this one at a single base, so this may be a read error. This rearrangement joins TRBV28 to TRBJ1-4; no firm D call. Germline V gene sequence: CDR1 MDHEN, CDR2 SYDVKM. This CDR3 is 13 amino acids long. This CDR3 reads CAGSHPTPEKLFF. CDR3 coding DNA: TGTGCCGGCAGTCACCCAACGCCAGAAAAACTGTTTTTT. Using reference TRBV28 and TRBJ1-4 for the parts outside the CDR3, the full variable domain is DVKVTQSSRYLVKRTGEKVFLECVQDMDHENMFWYRQDPGLGLRLIYFSYDVKMKEKGDIPEGYSVSREKKERFSLILESASTNQTSMYLCAGSHPTPEKLFFGSGTQLSVL.

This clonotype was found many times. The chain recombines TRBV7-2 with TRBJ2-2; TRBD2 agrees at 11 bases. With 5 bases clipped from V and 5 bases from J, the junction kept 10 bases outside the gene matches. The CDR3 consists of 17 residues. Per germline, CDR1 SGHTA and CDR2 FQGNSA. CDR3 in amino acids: CASSPDSGRAGTGELFF. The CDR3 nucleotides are TGTGCCAGCAGCCCCGATAGCGGGAGGGCAGGAACCGGGGAGCTGTTTTTT.

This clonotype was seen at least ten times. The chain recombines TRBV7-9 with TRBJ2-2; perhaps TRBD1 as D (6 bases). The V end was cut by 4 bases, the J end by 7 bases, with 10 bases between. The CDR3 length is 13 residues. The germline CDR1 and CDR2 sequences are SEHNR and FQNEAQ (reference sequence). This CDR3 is CASSSPGHGELFF. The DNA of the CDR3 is TGTGCCAGCAGCTCACCGGGACACGGGGAGCTGTTTTTT.

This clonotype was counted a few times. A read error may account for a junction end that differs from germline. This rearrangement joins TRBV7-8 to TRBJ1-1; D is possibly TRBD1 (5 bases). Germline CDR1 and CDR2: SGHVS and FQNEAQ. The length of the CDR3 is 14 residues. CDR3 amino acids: CASSLEGRNAEAFF. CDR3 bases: TGTGCCAGCAGCTTAGAGGGGAGGAACGCTGAAGCTTTCTTT.

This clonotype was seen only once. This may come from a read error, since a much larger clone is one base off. The CDR3 spells CASSLGGRRETKYF. The CDR3 DNA reads TGTGCCAGCAGCTTAGGGGGGAGGCGGGAGACCAAGTACTTC. V and J are TRBV7-3 and TRBJ2-5; 7 bases align to TRBD2. This CDR3 has 14 amino acids. Germline CDR1 reads SGHTA; CDR2 reads FQGTGA. Using reference TRBV7-3 and TRBJ2-5 for the parts outside the CDR3, the full variable domain is GAGVSQTPSNKVTEKGKYVELRCDPISGHTALYWYRQSLGQGPEFLIYFQGTGAADDSGLPNDRFFAVRPEGSVSTLKIQRTERGDSAVYLCASSLGGRRETKYFGPGTRLLVL.

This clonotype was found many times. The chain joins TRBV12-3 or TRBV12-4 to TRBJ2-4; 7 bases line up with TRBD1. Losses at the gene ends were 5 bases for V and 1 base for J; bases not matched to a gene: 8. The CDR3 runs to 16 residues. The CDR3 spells CASSTQGRLAKNIQYF. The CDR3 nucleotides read TGTGCCAGCAGTACACAGGGGCGCTTGGCCAAAAACATTCAGTACTTC.

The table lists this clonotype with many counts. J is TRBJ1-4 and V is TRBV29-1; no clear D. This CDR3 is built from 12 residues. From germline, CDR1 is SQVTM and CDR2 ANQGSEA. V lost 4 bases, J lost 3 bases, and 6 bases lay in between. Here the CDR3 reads CSVARANEKLFF. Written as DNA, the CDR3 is TGCAGCGTTGCCCGGGCTAATGAAAAACTGTTTTTT.

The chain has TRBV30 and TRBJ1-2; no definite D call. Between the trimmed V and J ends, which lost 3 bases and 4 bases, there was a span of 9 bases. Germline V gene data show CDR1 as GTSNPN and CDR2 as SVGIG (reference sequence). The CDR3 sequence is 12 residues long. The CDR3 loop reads CAWRLSSYGYTF. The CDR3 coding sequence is TGTGCCTGGAGGTTGTCTAGCTATGGCTACACCTTC. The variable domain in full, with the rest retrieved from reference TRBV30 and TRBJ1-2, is SQTIHQWPATLVQPVGSPLSLECTVEGTSNPNLYWYRQAAGRGLQLLFYSVGIGQISSEVPQNLSASRPQDRQFILSSKKLLLSDSGFYLCAWRLSSYGYTFGSGTRLTVV.